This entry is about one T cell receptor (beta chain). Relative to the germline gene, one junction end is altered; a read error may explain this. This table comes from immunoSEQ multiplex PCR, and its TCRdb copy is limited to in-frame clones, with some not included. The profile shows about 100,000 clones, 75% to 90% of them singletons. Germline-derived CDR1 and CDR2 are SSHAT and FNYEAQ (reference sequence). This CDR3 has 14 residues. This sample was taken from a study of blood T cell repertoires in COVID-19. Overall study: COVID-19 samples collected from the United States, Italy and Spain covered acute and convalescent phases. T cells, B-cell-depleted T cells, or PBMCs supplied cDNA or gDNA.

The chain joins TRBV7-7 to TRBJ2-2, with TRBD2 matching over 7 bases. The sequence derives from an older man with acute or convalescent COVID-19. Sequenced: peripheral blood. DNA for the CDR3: TGTGCTAGCAGCTTAGCGGGCAGCACCGGGGAGCTGTTTTTT. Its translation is CASSLAGSTGELFF.